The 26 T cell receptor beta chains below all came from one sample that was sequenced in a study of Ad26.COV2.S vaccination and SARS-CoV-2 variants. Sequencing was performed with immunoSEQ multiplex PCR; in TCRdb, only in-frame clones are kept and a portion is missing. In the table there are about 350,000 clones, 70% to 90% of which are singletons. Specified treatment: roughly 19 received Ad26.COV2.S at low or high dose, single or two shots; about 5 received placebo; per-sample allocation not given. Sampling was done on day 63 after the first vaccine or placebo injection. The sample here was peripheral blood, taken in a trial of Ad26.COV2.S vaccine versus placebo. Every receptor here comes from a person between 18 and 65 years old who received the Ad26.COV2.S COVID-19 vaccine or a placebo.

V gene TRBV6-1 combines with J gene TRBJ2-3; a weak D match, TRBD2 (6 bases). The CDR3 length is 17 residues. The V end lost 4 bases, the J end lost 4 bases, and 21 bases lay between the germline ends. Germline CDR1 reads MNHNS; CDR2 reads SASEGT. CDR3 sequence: CASSGIVAAIRSDTQYF. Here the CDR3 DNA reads TGTGCCAGCAGTGGGATAGTAGCGGCAATTAGGTCAGATACGCAGTATTTT.

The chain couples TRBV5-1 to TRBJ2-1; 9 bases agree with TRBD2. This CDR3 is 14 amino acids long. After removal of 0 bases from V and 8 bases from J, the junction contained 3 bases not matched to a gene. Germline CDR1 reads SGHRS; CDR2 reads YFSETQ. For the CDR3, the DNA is TGCGCCAGCAGCTTGGCTGGACTAGCGCATGAGCAGTTCTTC. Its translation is CASSLAGLAHEQFF.

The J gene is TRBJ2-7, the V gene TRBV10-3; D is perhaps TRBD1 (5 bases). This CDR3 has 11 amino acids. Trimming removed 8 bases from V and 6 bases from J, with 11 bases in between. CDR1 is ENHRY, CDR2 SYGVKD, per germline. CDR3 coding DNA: TGTGCCATCTTAAGGGGTCCCGAGCAGTACTTC. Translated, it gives CAILRGPEQYF.

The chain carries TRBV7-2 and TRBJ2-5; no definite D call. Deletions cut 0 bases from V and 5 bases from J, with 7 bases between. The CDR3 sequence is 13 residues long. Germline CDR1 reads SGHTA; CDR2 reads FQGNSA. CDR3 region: CASSLAPTETQYF. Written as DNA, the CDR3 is TGTGCCAGCAGCTTAGCGCCGACCGAGACCCAGTACTTC.

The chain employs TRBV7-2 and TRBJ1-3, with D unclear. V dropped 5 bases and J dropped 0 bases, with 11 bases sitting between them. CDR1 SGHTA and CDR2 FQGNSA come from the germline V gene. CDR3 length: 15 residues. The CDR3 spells CASSPRQVSGNTIYF. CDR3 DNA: TGTGCCAGCAGCCCCCGGCAGGTCTCTGGAAACACCATATATTTT.

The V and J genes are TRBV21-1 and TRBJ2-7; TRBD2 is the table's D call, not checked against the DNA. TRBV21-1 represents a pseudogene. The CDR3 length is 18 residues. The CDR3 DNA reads TGTGCCAGCATCGACGGGACTAGCGGGGGGGCCGTCGTCTACGAGCAGTACTTC. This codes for CASIDGTSGGAVVYEQYF.

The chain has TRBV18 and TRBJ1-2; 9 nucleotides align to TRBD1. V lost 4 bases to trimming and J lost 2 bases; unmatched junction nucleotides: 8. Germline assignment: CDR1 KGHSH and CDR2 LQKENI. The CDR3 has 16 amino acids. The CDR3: CASSRALQGANYGYTF. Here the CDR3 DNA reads TGTGCCAGCTCACGAGCTTTACAGGGGGCGAACTATGGCTACACCTTC.

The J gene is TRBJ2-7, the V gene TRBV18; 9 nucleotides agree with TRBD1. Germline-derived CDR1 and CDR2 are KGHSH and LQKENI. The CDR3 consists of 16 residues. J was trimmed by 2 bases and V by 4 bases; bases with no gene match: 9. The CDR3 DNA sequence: TGTGCCAGCTCACACGACCGGGACAGGGTTACCTACGAGCAGTACTTC. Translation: CASSHDRDRVTYEQYF.

This CDR3 is CASSSSGELFF. The CDR3 coding sequence is TGTGCCAGCAGCTCCTCCGGGGAGCTGTTTTTT. V is TRBV7-2 and J is TRBJ2-2, with D unclear. The germline V gene encodes CDR1 SGHTA and CDR2 FQGNSA. Trimming took off 4 bases at V and 6 bases at J, with 3 bases between the two ends. CDR3 length: 11 residues.

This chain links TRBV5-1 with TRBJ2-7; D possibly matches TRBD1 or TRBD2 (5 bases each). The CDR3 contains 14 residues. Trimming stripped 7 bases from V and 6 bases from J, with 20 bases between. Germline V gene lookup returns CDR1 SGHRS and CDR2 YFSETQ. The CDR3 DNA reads TGCGCCAGCTCTCTCCCCGGGACCCTCGGCGAGCAGTACTTC. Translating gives CASSLPGTLGEQYF.

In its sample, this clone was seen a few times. Here the CDR3 reads CASSQDRAGSYNSPLHF. The CDR3 bases are TGCGCCAGCAGCCAAGACAGGGCTGGATCCTATAATTCACCCCTCCACTTT. V is TRBV4-3 and J is TRBJ1-6; D is possibly TRBD1 (5 bases). The V gene's germline CDR1 is LGHNA and CDR2 YSLEER. The V end lost 0 bases, the J end lost 1 base, and 10 bases lay between the germline ends. The CDR3 has 17 amino acids.

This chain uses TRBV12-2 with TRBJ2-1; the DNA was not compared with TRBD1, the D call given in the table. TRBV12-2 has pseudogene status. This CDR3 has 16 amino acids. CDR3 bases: TGTGCAAGTCGCTTAGGTTTGGTCGAGGGGGTCAATGAGCAGTTCTTC. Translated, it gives CASRLGLVEGVNEQFF.

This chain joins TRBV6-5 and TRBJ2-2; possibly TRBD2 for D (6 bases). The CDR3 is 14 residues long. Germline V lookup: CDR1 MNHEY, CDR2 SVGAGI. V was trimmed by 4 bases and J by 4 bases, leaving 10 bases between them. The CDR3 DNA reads TGTGCCAGCAGTTCCCGTAGCGGCACCGGGGAGCTGTTTTTT. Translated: CASSSRSGTGELFF.

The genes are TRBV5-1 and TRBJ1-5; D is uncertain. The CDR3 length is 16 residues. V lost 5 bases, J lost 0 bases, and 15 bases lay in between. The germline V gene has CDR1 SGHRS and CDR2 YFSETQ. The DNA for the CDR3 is TGCGCCAGCAGGAAAAAAGGCAAGCCTAGCAATCAGCCCCAGCATTTT. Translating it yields CASRKKGKPSNQPQHF.

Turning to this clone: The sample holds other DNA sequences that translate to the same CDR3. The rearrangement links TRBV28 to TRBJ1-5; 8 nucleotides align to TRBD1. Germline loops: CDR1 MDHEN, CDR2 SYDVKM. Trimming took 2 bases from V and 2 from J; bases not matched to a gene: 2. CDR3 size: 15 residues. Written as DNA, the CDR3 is TGTGCCAGCAGTTTAACAGGGGGTGGCAATCAGCCCCAGCATTTT. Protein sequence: CASSLTGGGNQPQHF.

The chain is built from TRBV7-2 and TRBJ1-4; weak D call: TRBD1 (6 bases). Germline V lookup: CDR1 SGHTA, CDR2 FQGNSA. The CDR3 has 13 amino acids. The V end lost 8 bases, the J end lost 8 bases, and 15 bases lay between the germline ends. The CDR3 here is CASSGALGEKLFF. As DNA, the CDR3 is TGTGCCAGCTCGGGGGCCTTAGGAGAAAAACTGTTTTTT. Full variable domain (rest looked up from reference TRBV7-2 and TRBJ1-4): GAGVSQSPSNKVTEKGKDVELRCDPISGHTALYWYRQSLGQGLEFLIYFQGNSAPDKSGLPSDRFSAERTGGSVSTLTIQRTQQEDSAVYLCASSGALGEKLFFGSGTQLSVL.

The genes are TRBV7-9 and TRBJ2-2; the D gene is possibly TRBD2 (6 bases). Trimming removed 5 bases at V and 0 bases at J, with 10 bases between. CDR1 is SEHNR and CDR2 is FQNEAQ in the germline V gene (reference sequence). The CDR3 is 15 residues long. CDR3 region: CASSRDFANTGELFF. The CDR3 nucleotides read TGTGCCAGCAGCCGGGACTTCGCGAACACCGGGGAGCTGTTTTTT.

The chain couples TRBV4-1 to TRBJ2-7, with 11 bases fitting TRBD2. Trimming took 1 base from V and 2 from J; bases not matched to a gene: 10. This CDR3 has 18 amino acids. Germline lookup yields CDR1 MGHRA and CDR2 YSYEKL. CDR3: CASSQGHVGLAGAYEQYF. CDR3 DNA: TGCGCCAGCAGCCAAGGGCACGTTGGACTAGCGGGTGCCTACGAGCAGTACTTC.

CDR3 loop: CASSQVPDRGTDTQYF. The CDR3 nucleotides read TGCGCCAGCAGCCAAGTTCCTGACAGGGGCACAGATACGCAGTATTTT. This sequence joins TRBV4-1 and TRBJ2-3; 7 nucleotides line up with TRBD1. The germline gives CDR1 MGHRA, CDR2 YSYEKL. The CDR3 is 16 amino acids. V shed 1 base, J shed 1 base, and the junction held 5 bases outside the gene matches.

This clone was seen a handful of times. The CDR3 loop is CSVEQTTDTQYF. The CDR3 DNA reads as TGCAGCGTTGAACAGACCACAGATACGCAGTATTTT. This rearrangement joins TRBV29-1 to TRBJ2-3; D is undetermined. The CDR3 consists of 12 residues. Germline CDR1 SQVTM, CDR2 ANQGSEA. V lost 2 bases and J lost 2, with 5 bases in between.

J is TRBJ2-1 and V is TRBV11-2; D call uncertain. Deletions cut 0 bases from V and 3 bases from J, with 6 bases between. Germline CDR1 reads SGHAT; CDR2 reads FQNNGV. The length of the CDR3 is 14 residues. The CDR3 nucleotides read TGTGCCAGCAGCTTAGACGGGTTCTACAATGAGCAGTTCTTC. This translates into CASSLDGFYNEQFF.

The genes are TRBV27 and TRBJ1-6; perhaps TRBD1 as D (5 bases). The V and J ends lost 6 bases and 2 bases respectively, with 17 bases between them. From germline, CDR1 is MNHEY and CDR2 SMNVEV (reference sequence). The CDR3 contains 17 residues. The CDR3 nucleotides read TGTGCCAGCAGGCCTGGCCCCGGGGACGCCTATAATTCACCCCTCCACTTT. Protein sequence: CASRPGPGDAYNSPLHF.

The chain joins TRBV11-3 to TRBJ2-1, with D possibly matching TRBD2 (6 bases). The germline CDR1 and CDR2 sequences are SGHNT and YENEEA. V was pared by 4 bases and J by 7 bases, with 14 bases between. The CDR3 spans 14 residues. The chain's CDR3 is CASSSGTSRNEQFF. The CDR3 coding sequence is TGTGCCAGCAGCTCCGGGACTTCTCGGAATGAGCAGTTCTTC.

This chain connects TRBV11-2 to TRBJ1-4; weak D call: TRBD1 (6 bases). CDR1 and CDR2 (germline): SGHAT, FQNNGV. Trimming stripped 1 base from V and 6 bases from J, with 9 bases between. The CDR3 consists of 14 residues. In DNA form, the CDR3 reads TGTGCCAGCAGCTTAGGGGGGGGCGATGAAAAACTGTTTTTT. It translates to CASSLGGGDEKLFF.

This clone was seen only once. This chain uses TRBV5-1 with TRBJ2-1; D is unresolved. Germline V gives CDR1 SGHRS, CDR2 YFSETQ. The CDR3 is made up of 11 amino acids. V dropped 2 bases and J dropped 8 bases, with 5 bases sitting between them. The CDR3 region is CASSFSDEQFF. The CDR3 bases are TGCGCCAGCAGCTTCTCGGATGAGCAGTTCTTC.

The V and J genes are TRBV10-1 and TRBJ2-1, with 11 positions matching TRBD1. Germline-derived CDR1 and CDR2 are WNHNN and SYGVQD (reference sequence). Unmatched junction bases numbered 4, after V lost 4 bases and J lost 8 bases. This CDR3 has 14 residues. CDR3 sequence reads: CASSAGTGGDEQFF. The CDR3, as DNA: TGCGCCAGCAGTGCAGGGACAGGGGGGGATGAGCAGTTCTTC.